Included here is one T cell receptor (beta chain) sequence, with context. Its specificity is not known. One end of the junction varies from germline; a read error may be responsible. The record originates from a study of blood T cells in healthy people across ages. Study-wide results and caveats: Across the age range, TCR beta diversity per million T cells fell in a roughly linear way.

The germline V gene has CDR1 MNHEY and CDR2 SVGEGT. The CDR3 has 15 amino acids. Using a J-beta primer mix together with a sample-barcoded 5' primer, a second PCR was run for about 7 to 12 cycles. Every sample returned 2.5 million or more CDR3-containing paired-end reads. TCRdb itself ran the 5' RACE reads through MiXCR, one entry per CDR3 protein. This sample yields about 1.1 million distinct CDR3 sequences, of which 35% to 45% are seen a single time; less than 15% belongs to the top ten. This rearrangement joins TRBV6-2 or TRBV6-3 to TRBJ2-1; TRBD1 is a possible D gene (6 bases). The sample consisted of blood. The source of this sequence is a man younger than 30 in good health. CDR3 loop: CASSQTGTYYNEQFF. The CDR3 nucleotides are TGTGCCAGCAGTCAAACCGGGACATACTACAATGAGCAGTTCTTT.